Given below is one TCR beta chain in context. No antigen is known for it. The germline CDR1 and CDR2 sequences are SGHRS and YFSETQ. V shed 7 bases and J shed 1 base, with 11 bases lying between them. The CDR3 runs 14 residues. This entry is derived from a study of cytomegalovirus exposure and HLA in healthy donors. Vbeta (60) and Jbeta (13) primers were used in the PCR. Clones were read by immunoSEQ multiplex PCR, and TCRdb kept only the in-frame ones, dropping some. The repertoire holds about 120,000 clones, with 60% to 85% as singletons. General study results and limits: In a later analysis, donors in an Asian-associated ancestry cluster reportedly had fewer N-insertions in productive TCRs than the cohort mean. According to an earlier analysis, most TCR beta V segments yielded productive rearrangements about 90% or about 30% of the time. One variant, a missense change in DCLRE1C, was linked in a later analysis to TCR beta V- and J-gene trimming.

The receptor was derived from a female donor in good health and CMV-seronegative. Sequenced sample: PBMCs. This rearrangement joins TRBV5-1 to TRBJ2-2; possible D gene TRBD1, 5 bases. The CDR3 coding sequence is TGCGCCAGCGGGGCTGAGCGGAACACCGGGGAGCTGTTTTTT. Encoded protein: CASGAERNTGELFF.